This T cell receptor (beta chain) was sequenced in a study of T-cell memory formation after mild COVID-19. Constant-segment-primed 5'RACE gave TCR alpha and TCR beta cDNA libraries with sample barcodes and UMIs. TCRdb re-derived calls from the 5' RACE reads in MiXCR, one entry per CDR3 protein. The sample consists of more than 350,000 distinct CDR3 sequences, approximately 21% of them appearing once. This clonotype was seen at least ten times. What it recognizes is unknown. CDR1 and CDR2 from the germline V gene are LGHDT and YNNKEL (reference sequence). The CDR3 totals 13 residues. The V end was cut by 7 bases, the J end by 5 bases, with 14 bases between. General study points: Clonal second-wave expansions that peaked on day 37 had unconfirmed SARS-CoV-2 specificity.

The sample consisted of PBMCs or a T cell subset sorted from them (not recorded which). The chain couples TRBV3-1 to TRBJ1-1, with D tentatively TRBD1 (5 bases). The clonotype comes from an adult woman who had mild COVID-19 (a few samples of this study predate the infection). Cell type and time point are not known. The CDR3 sequence: CASIGGRGTEAFF. The CDR3 DNA follows: TGTGCCAGCATAGGAGGGAGGGGAACTGAAGCTTTCTTT.